The 4 T cell receptor beta chains below come from one sample, sequenced in a study of response to subunit inactivated influenza vaccine. TCRdb fed the RT-PCR reads into MiXCR, producing one record per CDR3 protein. The sample lists almost 250,000 distinct CDR3 sequences, 10% to 15% seen once, with 7.5% to 10% in the top ten. Material: non-naive T cells sorted from PBMCs, obtained around 15 days before vaccination. Every receptor here comes from a man aged 45-65 years who received an inactivated influenza vaccine.

Ten or more counts support this clonotype. V is TRBV5-1 and J is TRBJ2-2; D remains unclear. This CDR3 has 15 residues. Germline-derived CDR1 and CDR2 are SGHRS and YFSETQ. V was pared by 3 bases and J by 3 bases, with 12 bases between. CDR3 in DNA: TGCGCCAGCAGCTGGAGCCAGACACACACCGGGGAGCTGTTTTTT. Translating gives CASSWSQTHTGELFF.

This clonotype was seen only a few times. The chain combines TRBV20-1 with TRBJ2-3, with no clear D. The CDR3 spans 14 residues. Trimming removed 5 bases from V and 0 bases from J, with 12 bases in between. The germline gives CDR1 DFQATT, CDR2 SNEGSKA (reference sequence). CDR3: CSAPKLSSTDTQYF. The CDR3 nucleotides are TGCAGTGCTCCGAAACTTTCTAGCACAGATACGCAGTATTTT.

This clonotype occurred a few times. The rearrangement joins TRBV20-1 to TRBJ1-2, with D hard to call. Germline V gives CDR1 DFQATT, CDR2 SNEGSKA (reference sequence). The length of the CDR3 is 12 residues. Trimming pared 6 bases from V and 0 bases from J, leaving 8 bases between. CDR3 amino acids: CSAVSTNYGYTF. The DNA for the CDR3 is TGCAGTGCGGTTTCAACTAACTATGGCTACACCTTC.

The table lists this clonotype with many counts. V and J are TRBV7-3 and TRBJ2-1; TRBD2 agrees at 10 bases. The germline gives CDR1 SGHTA, CDR2 FQGTGA. V was pared by 5 bases and J by 4 bases, with 5 bases of the junction left unmatched. CDR3 size: 15 residues. The CDR3 protein is CASSPRTSGYNEQFF. The DNA for the CDR3 is TGTGCCAGCAGCCCCCGGACTAGCGGATACAATGAGCAGTTCTTC.